This T cell receptor (beta chain) derives from a study of blood T cell repertoires in COVID-19. Study-wide background: T cells, B-cell-depleted T cells, or PBMCs provided the cDNA or gDNA that served as material.

Sequencing used immunoSEQ multiplex PCR; TCRdb keeps in-frame clones, though not all of them. Of approximately 130,000 clones in the sample, roughly 85% were seen once. The germline CDR1 and CDR2 sequences are MNHEY and SVGEGT. With 0 bases removed from V and 8 bases from J, the gap between germline ends came to 20 bases. The CDR3 covers 17 residues. Sample: peripheral blood. The rearrangement joins TRBV6-2 or TRBV6-3 to TRBJ2-4; D perhaps matches TRBD1 (6 bases). The sequence derives from a human donor in a cohort sampled during active COVID-19. CDR3 in DNA: TGTGCCAGCAGTTACTCGATGGGGGCTCTAGGGCCCCACATTCAGTACTTC. Its protein is CASSYSMGALGPHIQYF.